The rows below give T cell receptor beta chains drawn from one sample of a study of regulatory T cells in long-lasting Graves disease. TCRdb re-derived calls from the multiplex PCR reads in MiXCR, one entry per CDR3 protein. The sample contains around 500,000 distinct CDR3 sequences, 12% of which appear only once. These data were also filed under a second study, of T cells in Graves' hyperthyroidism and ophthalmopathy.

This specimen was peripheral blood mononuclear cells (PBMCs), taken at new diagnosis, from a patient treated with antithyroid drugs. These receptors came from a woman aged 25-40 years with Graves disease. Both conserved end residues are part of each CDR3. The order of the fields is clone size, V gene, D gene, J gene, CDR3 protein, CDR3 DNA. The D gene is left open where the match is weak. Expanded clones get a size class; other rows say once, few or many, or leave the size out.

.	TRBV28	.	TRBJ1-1	CASSLPGAFF	TGTGCCAGCAGTCTACCAGGGGCTTTCTTT
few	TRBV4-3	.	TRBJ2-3	CASSQDPLLRDTDTQYF	TGCGCCAGCAGCCAAGATCCACTCCTAAGGGACACAGATACGCAGTATTTT
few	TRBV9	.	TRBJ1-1	CASKPGSGNTEAFF	TGTGCCAGCAAACCAGGGTCTGGAAACACTGAAGCTTTCTTT
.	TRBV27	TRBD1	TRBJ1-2	CASSLSYRGYGYTF	TGTGCCAGCAGTTTATCGTACAGGGGCTATGGCTACACCTTC
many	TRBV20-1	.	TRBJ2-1	CSARVWGYNEQFF	TGCAGTGCTAGAGTGTGGGGCTACAATGAGCAGTTCTTC
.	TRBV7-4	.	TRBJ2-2	CASSLEVSLSDTGELFF	TGTGCCAGCAGCTTAGAGGTCTCGCTTAGTGACACCGGGGAGCTGTTTTTT
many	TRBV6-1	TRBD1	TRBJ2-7	CASVPGQGPYEQYF	TGTGCCAGCGTTCCGGGACAGGGCCCCTACGAGCAGTACTTC
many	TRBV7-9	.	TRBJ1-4	CASSSIFGRLGEKLFF	TGTGCCAGCAGCTCTATTTTTGGGAGGTTAGGCGAAAAACTGTTTTTT
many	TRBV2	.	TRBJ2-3	CASSDRSFSTDTQYF	TGTGCCAGCAGTGATAGGAGCTTTAGCACAGATACGCAGTATTTT
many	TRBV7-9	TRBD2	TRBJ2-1	CASSSKPLAVTSYNEQFF	TGTGCCAGCAGCTCCAAGCCACTAGCGGTTACTTCCTACAATGAGCAGTTCTTC
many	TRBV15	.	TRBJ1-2	CATSRGSGRAAYGYTF	TGTGCCACCAGCAGAGGATCGGGGCGAGCCGCATATGGCTACACCTTC
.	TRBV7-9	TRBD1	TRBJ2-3	CASSEPGQDTDTQYF	TGTGCCAGCAGCGAACCGGGACAGGACACAGATACGCAGTATTTT
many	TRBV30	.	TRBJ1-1	CAWSVRGDTEAFF	TGTGCCTGGAGTGTCAGAGGGGACACTGAAGCTTTCTTT
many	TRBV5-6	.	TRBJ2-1	CASSLEALGHNEQFF	TGTGCCAGCAGCTTGGAGGCCCTTGGCCACAATGAGCAGTTCTTC
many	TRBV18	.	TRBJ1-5	CASSPGITNQPQHF	TGTGCCAGCTCACCAGGGATCACCAATCAGCCCCAGCATTTT
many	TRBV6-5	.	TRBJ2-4	CASSLRLDRWNIQYF	TGTGCCAGCAGTTTACGCTTGGATCGGTGGAACATTCAGTACTTC
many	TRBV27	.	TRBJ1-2	CAAKRDEVNYGYTF	TGTGCCGCAAAGAGGGATGAGGTTAACTATGGCTACACCTTC
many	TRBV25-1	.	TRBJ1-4	CASSESQSTNEKLFF	TGTGCCAGCAGTGAATCGCAGTCAACTAATGAAAAACTGTTTTTT
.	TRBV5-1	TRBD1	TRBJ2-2	CASSWGQGQNTGELFF	TGTGCCAGCAGCTGGGGACAGGGCCAGAACACCGGGGAGCTGTTTTTT
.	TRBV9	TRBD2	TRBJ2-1	CASSGQVSGESYNEQFF	TGTGCCAGCAGCGGCCAGGTTAGCGGGGAGTCCTACAATGAGCAGTTCTTC
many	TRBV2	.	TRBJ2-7	CASSRRQETYEQYF	TGTGCCAGCAGTCGTAGACAGGAGACCTACGAGCAGTACTTC
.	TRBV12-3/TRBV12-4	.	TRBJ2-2	CASSPDQDSGELFF	TGTGCCAGCAGCCCGGACCAGGATTCCGGGGAGCTGTTTTTT
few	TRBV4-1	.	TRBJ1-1	CASSQWGQNTEAFF	TGCGCCAGCAGCCAATGGGGCCAGAACACTGAAGCTTTCTTT
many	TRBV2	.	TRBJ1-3	CASSDGGSGNTIYF	TGTGCCAGCAGTGACGGGGGGTCTGGAAACACCATATATTTT